The rows below give T cell receptor beta chains drawn from one sample of a study of shared clonotypes between healthy human individuals. The repertoire was sequenced with immunoSEQ multiplex PCR; TCRdb's copy has only in-frame clones and lacks some. Of 2 million to 2.5 million clones listed, about 90% are singletons. Sequenced: naive CD4+ T cells from PBMCs. These receptors were collected from a young man in good health. Some clones in this sample may be carry-over from other donors' samples. Both conserved end residues are part of each CDR3. Fields, in order: D gene, J gene, clone size, V gene, CDR3 protein, CDR3 DNA. The D gene is left open where the match is weak. Only some rows state a clone size, as once, few, many or a class for expanded clones.

NA	TRBJ2-2	NA	TRBV21-1	CASSKEEWGRPDPGELFF	TGTGCCAGCAGCAAAGAAGAATGGGGTCGACCCGACCCCGGGGAGCTGTTTTTT
NA	TRBJ1-1	NA	TRBV28	CASNPPLLF	TGTGCCAGCAACCCCCCCCTTCTCTTT
NA	TRBJ2-3	NA	TRBV7-6	CASSFTGRVSAGDTQYF	TGTGCCAGCAGCTTTACGGGTCGGGTCTCCGCGGGAGATACGCAGTATTTT
TRBD1	TRBJ1-1	NA	TRBV4-2	CASSQVPGGLRGTEAFF	TGTGCCAGCAGCCAAGTCCCAGGGGGCTTACGTGGCACTGAAGCTTTCTTT
NA	TRBJ2-2	NA	TRBV28	CASSSPRGKTTNTGELFF	TGTGCCAGCAGTTCACCCAGGGGTAAGACTACGAACACCGGGGAGCTGTTTTTT
TRBD1	TRBJ2-3	NA	TRBV6-4	CASSVAGGITDTQYF	TGTGCCAGCAGTGTGGCAGGGGGCATCACAGATACGCAGTATTTT
NA	TRBJ1-2	NA	TRBV25-1	CASSGFGPPGHHFYGYTF	TGTGCCAGCAGTGGATTCGGCCCCCCGGGACACCACTTCTATGGCTACACCTTC
NA	TRBJ2-2	few	TRBV2	CASTAGRNTGELFF	TGTGCCAGCACTGCGGGTCGGAACACCGGGGAGCTGTTTTTT
NA	TRBJ2-7	NA	TRBV19	CASSSGTFSSYEQYF	TGTGCCAGTAGTAGCGGGACGTTCAGCTCCTACGAGCAGTACTTC
TRBD2	TRBJ2-3	NA	TRBV7-3	CASSLLAGADTQYF	TGTGCCAGCAGCTTGCTAGCGGGAGCAGATACGCAGTATTTT
NA	TRBJ2-3	NA	TRBV25-1	CASAEGFSTDTQYF	TGTGCCAGCGCCGAGGGGTTTAGCACAGATACGCAGTATTTT
TRBD2	TRBJ2-7	NA	TRBV15	CATSRDSGAPNEQYF	TGTGCCACCAGCAGAGATAGCGGGGCCCCCAACGAGCAGTACTTC
NA	TRBJ2-7	NA	TRBV5-1	CASSFLQGNEQYF	TGCGCCAGCAGCTTTCTTCAGGGGAACGAGCAGTACTTC
NA	TRBJ1-5	NA	TRBV28	CASSLPDFGTYSNQPQHF	TGTGCCAGCAGTTTACCCGATTTCGGAACTTATAGCAATCAGCCCCAGCATTTT
NA	TRBJ1-4	NA	TRBV5-1	CARSLGRGATNEKLFF	TGCGCCCGCAGCTTGGGACGGGGGGCAACTAATGAAAAACTGTTTTTT
NA	TRBJ1-5	NA	TRBV4-1	CASSQVDGYSNQPQHF	TGCGCCAGCAGCCAAGTGGACGGATATAGCAATCAGCCCCAGCATTTT
NA	TRBJ2-7	NA	TRBV27	CATRTARAYEQYF	TGTGCCACCCGGACAGCCCGAGCCTACGAGCAGTACTTC
NA	TRBJ1-1	NA	TRBV6-1	CASSASYLNTEAFF	TGTGCCAGCAGCGCGTCATACTTGAACACTGAAGCTTTCTTT
TRBD2	TRBJ2-5	NA	TRBV7-6	CASSLALTSGETQYF	TGTGCCAGCAGCTTAGCGCTGACTAGCGGAGAGACCCAGTACTTC
NA	TRBJ1-1	NA	TRBV6-6	CASSYGGTQGEAFF	TGTGCCAGCAGTTACGGTGGTACGCAGGGAGAAGCTTTCTTT
TRBD2	TRBJ2-1	NA	TRBV28	CASSLTHGLAGDRGEQFF	TGTGCCAGCAGCTTGACCCATGGACTAGCGGGAGATAGGGGTGAGCAGTTCTTC
TRBD2	TRBJ2-5	NA	TRBV5-1	CASSLGSGGSRETQYF	TGCGCCAGCAGCTTGGGGTCGGGCGGGAGCAGGGAGACCCAGTACTTC
NA	TRBJ2-7	once	TRBV5-4	CASSLGASKSYEQYF	TGTGCCAGCAGCTTGGGGGCTTCCAAATCCTACGAGCAGTACTTC
NA	TRBJ1-5	NA	TRBV6-1	CASSEAPTGRSQPQHF	TGTGCCAGCAGTGAAGCGCCGACAGGCAGGAGTCAGCCCCAGCATTTT
TRBD1	TRBJ1-1	few	TRBV5-1	CASSTGQGYTEAFF	TGCGCCAGCAGCACGGGACAGGGGTACACTGAAGCTTTCTTT
NA	TRBJ1-1	few	TRBV5-8	CASSVLGRDTEAFF	TGTGCCAGCAGTGTGCTAGGTAGGGACACTGAAGCTTTCTTT
NA	TRBJ1-2	NA	TRBV9	CASSVLQNYGYTF	TGTGCCAGCAGCGTTTTGCAGAACTATGGCTACACCTTC
NA	TRBJ1-3	NA	TRBV9	CASSPRGGTSSGNTIYF	TGTGCCAGCAGCCCGCGGGGGGGGACAAGCTCTGGAAACACCATATATTTT
TRBD1	TRBJ2-4	NA	TRBV7-9	CASSLGTGWNIQYF	TGTGCCAGCAGCTTAGGGACAGGGTGGAACATTCAGTACTTC
NA	TRBJ1-1	NA	TRBV6-1	CASSTRPGDTEAFF	TGTGCCAGCAGTACCCGGCCCGGCGACACTGAAGCTTTCTTT
TRBD2	TRBJ2-2	NA	TRBV2	CASSRLAGGPHTGELFF	TGTGCCAGCAGTCGACTAGCGGGAGGTCCCCACACCGGGGAGCTGTTTTTT
NA	TRBJ2-7	NA	TRBV5-1	CASSFNQGSYEQYF	TGCGCCAGCAGCTTCAACCAGGGTTCCTACGAGCAGTACTTC
TRBD1	TRBJ2-2	NA	TRBV7-2	CATRQGRGTGELFF	TGTGCCACCCGACAGGGCCGAGGCACCGGGGAGCTGTTTTTT
NA	TRBJ1-1	NA	TRBV5-4	CASSLRGWATGAFF	TGTGCCAGCAGCTTACGGGGCTGGGCCACTGGAGCTTTCTTT
NA	TRBJ2-1	once	TRBV6-5	CASSPRPGPNEQFF	TGTGCCAGCAGCCCCAGGCCTGGACCCAATGAGCAGTTCTTC
NA	TRBJ1-6	NA	TRBV28	CASSLLSTPLHF	TGTGCCAGCAGTTTGCTTTCGACACCCCTCCACTTT
TRBD2	TRBJ2-3	NA	TRBV29-1	CSVEGGLAGRQGGTDTQYF	TGCAGCGTTGAAGGGGGACTAGCGGGTAGACAAGGCGGCACAGATACGCAGTATTTT
NA	TRBJ1-1	NA	TRBV30	CAWSPAGTEAFF	TGTGCCTGGAGCCCGGCCGGCACTGAAGCTTTCTTT
TRBD2	TRBJ2-7	NA	TRBV10-3	CATARTSEHYEQYF	TGTGCCACCGCGAGGACTAGCGAACACTACGAGCAGTACTTC
NA	TRBJ2-7	NA	TRBV6-5	CASTFRGASSYEQYF	TGTGCCAGCACCTTCCGGGGGGCGAGCTCCTACGAGCAGTACTTC
TRBD2	TRBJ2-7	NA	TRBV7-2	CASSSPLASGRSKSYEQYF	TGTGCCAGCAGCTCGCCCCTCGCGAGCGGGAGAAGTAAATCCTACGAGCAGTACTTC
NA	TRBJ2-3	NA	TRBV4-3	CASSQGVGGTTTDTQYF	TGCGCCAGCAGCCAAGGTGTAGGGGGAACTACCACAGATACGCAGTATTTT
TRBD2	TRBJ2-1	NA	TRBV7-2	CASSFTSGQNNEQFF	TGTGCCAGCAGTTTTACTAGCGGGCAAAACAATGAGCAGTTCTTC
NA	TRBJ2-7	NA	TRBV28	CATPGQGGYEQYF	TGTGCCACCCCTGGGCAGGGAGGCTACGAGCAGTACTTC
NA	TRBJ2-1	NA	TRBV6-5	CASSYSAVSNEQFF	TGTGCCAGCAGTTACTCCGCGGTATCGAATGAGCAGTTCTTC
NA	TRBJ2-1	NA	TRBV7-3	CASSLTRSDEQFF	TGTGCCAGCAGCTTAACTCGATCGGATGAGCAGTTCTTC
NA	TRBJ2-1	NA	TRBV28	CASALGGSYNEQFF	TGTGCCAGCGCCTTAGGAGGTTCCTACAATGAGCAGTTCTTC
NA	TRBJ2-3	NA	TRBV7-3	CASANRGGTDTQYF	TGTGCCAGCGCCAACCGGGGTGGGACAGATACGCAGTATTTT
TRBD1	TRBJ1-1	few	TRBV30	CAWSRQGGTEAFF	TGTGCCTGGAGCAGACAGGGCGGGACTGAAGCTTTCTTT
NA	TRBJ2-5	NA	TRBV20-1	CSANQETQYF	TGCAGTGCTAACCAGGAGACCCAGTACTTC
TRBD2	TRBJ2-1	NA	TRBV15	CATSRDRASGTLHNEQFF	TGTGCCACCAGCAGAGATCGGGCTAGCGGGACCCTGCACAATGAGCAGTTCTTC
NA	TRBJ1-2	NA	TRBV6-1	CASSLRGPYGYTF	TGTGCCAGCAGTCTCCGGGGCCCCTATGGCTACACCTTC
TRBD2	TRBJ2-1	NA	TRBV28	CASNVAGRARYNEQFF	TGTGCCAGCAATGTTGCCGGGAGGGCCAGGTACAATGAGCAGTTCTTC
NA	TRBJ2-1	NA	TRBV5-6	CASSPLKRQAAKADERFF	TGTGCCAGCAGCCCACTAAAAAGGCAGGCCGCTAAGGCGGATGAGCGGTTCTTC
NA	TRBJ1-2	NA	TRBV19	CASSMTGEAGYTF	TGTGCCAGTAGTATGACAGGAGAGGCCGGCTACACCTTC
TRBD2	TRBJ2-7	NA	TRBV11-3	CASSFNRGSGGEQYF	TGTGCCAGCAGCTTCAACCGGGGATCGGGGGGAGAGCAGTACTTC
NA	TRBJ2-6	NA	TRBV27	CASSLSTRANVLTF	TGTGCCAGCAGTTTATCCACTAGGGCCAACGTCCTGACTTTC